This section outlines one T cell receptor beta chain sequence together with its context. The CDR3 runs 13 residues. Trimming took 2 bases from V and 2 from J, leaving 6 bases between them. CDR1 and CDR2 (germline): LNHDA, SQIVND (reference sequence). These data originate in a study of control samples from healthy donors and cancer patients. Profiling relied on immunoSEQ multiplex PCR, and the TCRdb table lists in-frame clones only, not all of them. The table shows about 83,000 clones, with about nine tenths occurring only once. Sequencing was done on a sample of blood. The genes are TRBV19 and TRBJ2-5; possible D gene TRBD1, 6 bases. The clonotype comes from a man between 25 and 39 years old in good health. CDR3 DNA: TGTGCCAGTAGTATACAGGGGCAAGAGACCCAGTACTTC. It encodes CASSIQGQETQYF.